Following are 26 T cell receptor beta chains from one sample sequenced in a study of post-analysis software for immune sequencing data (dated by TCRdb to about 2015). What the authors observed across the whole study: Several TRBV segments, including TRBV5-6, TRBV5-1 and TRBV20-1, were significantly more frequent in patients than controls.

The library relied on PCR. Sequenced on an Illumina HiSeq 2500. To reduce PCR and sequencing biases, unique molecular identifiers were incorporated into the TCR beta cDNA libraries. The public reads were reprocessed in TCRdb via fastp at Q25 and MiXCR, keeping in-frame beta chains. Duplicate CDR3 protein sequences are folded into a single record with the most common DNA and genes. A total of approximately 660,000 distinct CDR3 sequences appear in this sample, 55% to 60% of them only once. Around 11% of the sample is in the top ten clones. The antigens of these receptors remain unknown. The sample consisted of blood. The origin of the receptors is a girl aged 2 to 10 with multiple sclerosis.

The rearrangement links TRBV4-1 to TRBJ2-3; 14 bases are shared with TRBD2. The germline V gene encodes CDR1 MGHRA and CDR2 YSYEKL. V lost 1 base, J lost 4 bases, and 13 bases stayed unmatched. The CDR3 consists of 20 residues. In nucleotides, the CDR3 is TGCGCCAGCAGCCAAGTATTGGGACTAGCGGGAGAGGGAGAGGCAGATACGCAGTATTTT. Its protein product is CASSQVLGLAGEGEADTQYF.

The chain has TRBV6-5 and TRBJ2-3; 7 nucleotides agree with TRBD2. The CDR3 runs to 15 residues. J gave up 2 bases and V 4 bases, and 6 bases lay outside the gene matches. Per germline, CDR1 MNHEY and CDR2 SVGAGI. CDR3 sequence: CASSFGGGYTDTQYF. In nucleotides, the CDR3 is TGTGCCAGCAGTTTCGGCGGGGGATACACAGATACGCAGTATTTT.

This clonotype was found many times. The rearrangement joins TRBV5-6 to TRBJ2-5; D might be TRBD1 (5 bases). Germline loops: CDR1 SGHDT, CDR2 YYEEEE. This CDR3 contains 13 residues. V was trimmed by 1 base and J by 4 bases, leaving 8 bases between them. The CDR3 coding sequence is TGTGCCAGCAGCTTGACAGGTGGAGAGACCCAGTACTTC. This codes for CASSLTGGETQYF.

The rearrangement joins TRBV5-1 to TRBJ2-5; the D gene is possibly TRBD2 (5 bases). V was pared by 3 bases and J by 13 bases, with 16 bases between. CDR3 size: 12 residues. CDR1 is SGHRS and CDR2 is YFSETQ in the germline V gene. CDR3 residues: CASSSLGKQVYF. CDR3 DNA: TGCGCCAGCAGCTCACTAGGGAAGCAGGTGTACTTC.

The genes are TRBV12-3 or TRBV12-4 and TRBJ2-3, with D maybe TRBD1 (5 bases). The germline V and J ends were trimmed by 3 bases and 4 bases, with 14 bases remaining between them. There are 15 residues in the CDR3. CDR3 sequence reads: CASSFLTPGSDTQYF. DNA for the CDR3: TGTGCCAGCAGTTTCTTGACCCCAGGGTCAGATACGCAGTATTTT.

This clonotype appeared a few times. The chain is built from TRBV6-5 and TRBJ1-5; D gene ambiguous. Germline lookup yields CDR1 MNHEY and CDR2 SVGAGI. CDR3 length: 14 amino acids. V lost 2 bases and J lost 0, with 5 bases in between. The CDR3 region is CASSYTGSNQPQHF. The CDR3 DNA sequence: TGTGCCAGCAGTTACACGGGTAGCAATCAGCCCCAGCATTTT.

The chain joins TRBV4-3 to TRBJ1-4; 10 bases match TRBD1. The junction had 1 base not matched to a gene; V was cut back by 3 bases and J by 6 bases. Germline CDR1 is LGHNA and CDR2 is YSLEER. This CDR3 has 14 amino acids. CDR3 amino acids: CASSHGTGDEKLFF. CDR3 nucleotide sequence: TGCGCCAGCAGCCACGGGACAGGGGATGAAAAACTGTTTTTT.

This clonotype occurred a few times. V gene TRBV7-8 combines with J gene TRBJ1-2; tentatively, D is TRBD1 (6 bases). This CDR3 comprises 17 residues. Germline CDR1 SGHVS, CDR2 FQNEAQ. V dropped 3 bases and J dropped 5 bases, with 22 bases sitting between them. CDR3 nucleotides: TGTGCCAGCAGCTTCGAACCCCACGGGGGCCTACTATATGGCTACACCTTC. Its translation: CASSFEPHGGLLYGYTF.

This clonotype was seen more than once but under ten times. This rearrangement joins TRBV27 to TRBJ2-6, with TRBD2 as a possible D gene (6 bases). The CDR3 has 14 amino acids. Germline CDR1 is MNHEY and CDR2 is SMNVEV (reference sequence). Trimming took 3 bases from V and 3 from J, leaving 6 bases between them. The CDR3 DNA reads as TGTGCCAGCAGTTTCGGGGGTGGGGCCAACGTCCTGACTTTC. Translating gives CASSFGGGANVLTF.

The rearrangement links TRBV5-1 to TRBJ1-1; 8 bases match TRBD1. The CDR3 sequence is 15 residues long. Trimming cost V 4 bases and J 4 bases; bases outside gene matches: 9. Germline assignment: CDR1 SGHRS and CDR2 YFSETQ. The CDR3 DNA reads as TGCGCCAGCAGCCTGAAGGGGACAGGATCCACTGAAGCTTTCTTT. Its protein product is CASSLKGTGSTEAFF.

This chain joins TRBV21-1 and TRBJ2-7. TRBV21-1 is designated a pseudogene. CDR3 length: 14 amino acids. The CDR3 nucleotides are TGTGCCAGCAGCAAAGGTAGAATTTCCTACGAGCAGTACTTC. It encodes CASSKGRISYEQYF.

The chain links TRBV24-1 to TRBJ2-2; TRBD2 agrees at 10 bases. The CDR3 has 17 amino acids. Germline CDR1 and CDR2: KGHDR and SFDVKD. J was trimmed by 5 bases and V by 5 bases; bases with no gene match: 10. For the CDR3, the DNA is TGTGCCACCAGTGGCATCCCTAGCGGGGGTAGGACCGGGGAGCTGTTTTTT. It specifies CATSGIPSGGRTGELFF.

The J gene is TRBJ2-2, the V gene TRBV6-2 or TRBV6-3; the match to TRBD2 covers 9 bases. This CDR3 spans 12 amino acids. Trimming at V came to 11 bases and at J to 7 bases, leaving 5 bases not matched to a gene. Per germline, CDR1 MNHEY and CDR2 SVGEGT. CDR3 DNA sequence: TGTGCCGGCGGGGGGGCAGACGGGGAGCTGTTTTTT. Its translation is CAGGGADGELFF.

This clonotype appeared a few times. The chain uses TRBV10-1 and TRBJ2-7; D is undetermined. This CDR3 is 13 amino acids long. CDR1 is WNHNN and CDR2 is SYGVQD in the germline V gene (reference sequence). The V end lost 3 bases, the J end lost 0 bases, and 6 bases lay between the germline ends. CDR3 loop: CASSEVSSYEQYF. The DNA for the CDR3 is TGCGCCAGCAGTGAAGTCAGCTCCTACGAGCAGTACTTC.

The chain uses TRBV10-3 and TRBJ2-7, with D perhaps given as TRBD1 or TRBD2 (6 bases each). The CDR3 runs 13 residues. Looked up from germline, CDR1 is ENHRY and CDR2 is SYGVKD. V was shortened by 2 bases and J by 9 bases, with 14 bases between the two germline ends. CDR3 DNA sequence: TGTGCCATCAGTGAGCTAGGAGGAGGGGGGCAGTACTTC. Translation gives CAISELGGGGQYF.

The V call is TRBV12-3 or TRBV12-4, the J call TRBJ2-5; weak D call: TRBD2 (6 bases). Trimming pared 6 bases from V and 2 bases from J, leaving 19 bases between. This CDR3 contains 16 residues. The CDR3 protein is CASSPTSGLGQETQYF. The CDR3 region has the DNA TGTGCCAGCAGCCCTACATCGGGACTCGGACAAGAGACCCAGTACTTC.

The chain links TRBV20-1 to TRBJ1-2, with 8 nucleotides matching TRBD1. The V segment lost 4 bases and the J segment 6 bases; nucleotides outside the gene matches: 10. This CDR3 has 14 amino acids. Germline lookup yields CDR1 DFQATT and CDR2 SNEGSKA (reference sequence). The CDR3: CSATQGAEDNGYTF. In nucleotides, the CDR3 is TGCAGTGCTACCCAGGGGGCGGAGGATAATGGCTACACCTTC.

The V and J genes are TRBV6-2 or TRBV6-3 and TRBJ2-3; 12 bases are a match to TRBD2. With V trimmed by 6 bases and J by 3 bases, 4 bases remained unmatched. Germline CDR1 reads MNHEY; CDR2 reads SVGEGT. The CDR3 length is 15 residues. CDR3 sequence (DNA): TGTGCCAGCAGGGTGACTAGCGGGAGAACAGATACGCAGTATTTT. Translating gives CASRVTSGRTDTQYF.

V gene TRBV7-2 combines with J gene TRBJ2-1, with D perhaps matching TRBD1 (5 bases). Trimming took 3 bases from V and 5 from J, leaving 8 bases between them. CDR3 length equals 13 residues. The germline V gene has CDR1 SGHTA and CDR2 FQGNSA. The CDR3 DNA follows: TGTGCCAGCAGCTTGGACATCCACAATGAGCAGTTCTTC. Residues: CASSLDIHNEQFF.

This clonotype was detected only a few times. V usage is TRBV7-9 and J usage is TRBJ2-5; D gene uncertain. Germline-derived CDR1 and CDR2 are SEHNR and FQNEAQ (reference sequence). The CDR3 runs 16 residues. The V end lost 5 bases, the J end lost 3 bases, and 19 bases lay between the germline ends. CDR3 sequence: CASSEPTVYTKETQYF. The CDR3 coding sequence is TGTGCCAGCAGCGAACCTACCGTATATACGAAAGAGACCCAGTACTTC.

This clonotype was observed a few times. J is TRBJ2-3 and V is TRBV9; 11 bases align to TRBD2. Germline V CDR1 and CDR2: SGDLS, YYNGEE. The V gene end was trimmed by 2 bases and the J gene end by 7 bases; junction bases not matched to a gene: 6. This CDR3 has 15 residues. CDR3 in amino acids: CASSVRSGRDYTQYF. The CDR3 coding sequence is TGTGCCAGCAGCGTTCGTAGCGGGAGGGATTATACGCAGTATTTT. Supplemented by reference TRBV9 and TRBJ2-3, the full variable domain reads DSGVTQTPKHLITATGQRVTLRCSPRSGDLSVYWYQQSLDQGLQFLIQYYNGEERAKGNILERFSAQQFPDLHSELNLSSLELGDSALYFCASSVRSGRDYTQYFGPGTRLTVL.

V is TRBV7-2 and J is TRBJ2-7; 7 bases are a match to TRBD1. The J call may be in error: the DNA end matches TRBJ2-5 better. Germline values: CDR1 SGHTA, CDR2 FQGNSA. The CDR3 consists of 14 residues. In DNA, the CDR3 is TGTGCCAGCAGCACCGGGACAGTGGGAGAGACCCAGTACTTC. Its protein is CASSTGTVGETQYF.

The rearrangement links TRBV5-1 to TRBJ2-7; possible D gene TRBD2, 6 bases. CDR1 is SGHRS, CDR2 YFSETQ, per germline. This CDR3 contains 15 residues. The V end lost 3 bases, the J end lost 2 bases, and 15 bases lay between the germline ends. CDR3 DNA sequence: TGCGCCAGCAGCTGGGGACCAACGGGGGCCTACGAGCAGTACTTC. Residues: CASSWGPTGAYEQYF. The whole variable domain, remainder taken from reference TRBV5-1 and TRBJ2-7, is KAGVTQTPRYLIKTRGQQVTLSCSPISGHRSVSWYQQTPGQGLQFLFEYFSETQRNKGNFPGRFSGRQFSNSRSEMNVSTLELGDSALYLCASSWGPTGAYEQYFGPGTRLTVT.

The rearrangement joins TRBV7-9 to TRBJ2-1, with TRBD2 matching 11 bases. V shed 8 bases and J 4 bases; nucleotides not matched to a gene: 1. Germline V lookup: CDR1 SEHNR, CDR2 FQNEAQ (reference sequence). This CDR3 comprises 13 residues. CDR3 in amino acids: CASLAGGYNEQFF. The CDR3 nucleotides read TGTGCCAGCTTAGCGGGGGGGTACAATGAGCAGTTCTTC. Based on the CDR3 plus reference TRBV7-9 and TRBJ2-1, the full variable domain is DTGVSQNPRHKITKRGQNVTFRCDPISEHNRLYWYRQTLGQGPEFLTYFQNEAQLEKSRLLSDRFSAERPKGSFSTLEIQRTEQGDSAMYLCASLAGGYNEQFFGPGTRLTVL.

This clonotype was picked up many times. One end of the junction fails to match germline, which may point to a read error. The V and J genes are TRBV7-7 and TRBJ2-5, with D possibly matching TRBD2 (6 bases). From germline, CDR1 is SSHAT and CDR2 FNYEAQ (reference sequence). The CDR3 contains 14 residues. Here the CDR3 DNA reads TGTGCTAGCAGCTTAACGGCGGGAAGAGAGACCCAGTACTTC. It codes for CASSLTAGRETQYF.

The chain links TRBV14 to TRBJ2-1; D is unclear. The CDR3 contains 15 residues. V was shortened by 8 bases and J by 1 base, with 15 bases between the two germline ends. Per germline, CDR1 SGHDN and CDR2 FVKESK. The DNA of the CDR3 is TGTGCCAGCTCACCACATGGAGAGTCCTACAATGAGCAGTTCTTC. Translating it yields CASSPHGESYNEQFF.